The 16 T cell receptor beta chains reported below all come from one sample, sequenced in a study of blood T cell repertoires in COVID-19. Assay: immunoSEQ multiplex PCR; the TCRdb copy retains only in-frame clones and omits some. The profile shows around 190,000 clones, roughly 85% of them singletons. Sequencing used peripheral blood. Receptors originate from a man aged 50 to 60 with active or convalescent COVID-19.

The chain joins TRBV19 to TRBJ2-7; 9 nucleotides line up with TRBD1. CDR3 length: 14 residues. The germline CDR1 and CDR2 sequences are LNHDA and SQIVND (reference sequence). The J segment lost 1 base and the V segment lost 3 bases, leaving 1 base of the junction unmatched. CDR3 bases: TGTGCCAGTAGTATGGGACAGGGATCCTACGAGCAGTACTTC. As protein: CASSMGQGSYEQYF.

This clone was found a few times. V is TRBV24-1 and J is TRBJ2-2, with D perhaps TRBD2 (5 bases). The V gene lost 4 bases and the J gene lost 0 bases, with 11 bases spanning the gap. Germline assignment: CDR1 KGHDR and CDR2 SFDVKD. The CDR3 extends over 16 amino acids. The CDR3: CATSDQDLANTGELFF. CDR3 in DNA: TGTGCCACCAGTGACCAGGACTTAGCGAACACCGGGGAGCTGTTTTTT.

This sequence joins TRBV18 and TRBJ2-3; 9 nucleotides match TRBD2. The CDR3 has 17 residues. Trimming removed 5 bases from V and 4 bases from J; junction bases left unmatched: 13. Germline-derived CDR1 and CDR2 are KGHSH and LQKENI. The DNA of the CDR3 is TGTGCCAGCTCAGGGCCGACTCGCGGGAGGGTTGCAGATACGCAGTATTTT. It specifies CASSGPTRGRVADTQYF.

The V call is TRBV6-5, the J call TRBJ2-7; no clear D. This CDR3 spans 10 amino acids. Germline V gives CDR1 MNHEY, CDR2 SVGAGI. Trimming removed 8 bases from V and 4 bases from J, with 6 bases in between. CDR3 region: CASATYEQYF. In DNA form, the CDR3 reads TGTGCCAGCGCCACTTACGAGCAGTACTTC.

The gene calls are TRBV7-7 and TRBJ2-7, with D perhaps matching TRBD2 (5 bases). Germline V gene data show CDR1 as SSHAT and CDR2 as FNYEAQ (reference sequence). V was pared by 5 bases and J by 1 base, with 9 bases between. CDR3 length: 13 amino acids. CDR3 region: CASSRGGSYEQYF. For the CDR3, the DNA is TGTGCCAGCAGCCGAGGAGGTTCCTACGAGCAGTACTTC.

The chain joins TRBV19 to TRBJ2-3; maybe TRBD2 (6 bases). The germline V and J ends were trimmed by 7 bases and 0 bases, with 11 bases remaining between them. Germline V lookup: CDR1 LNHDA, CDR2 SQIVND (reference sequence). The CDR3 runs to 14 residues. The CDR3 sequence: CASTQTRSTDTQYF. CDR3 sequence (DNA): TGTGCCAGTACCCAGACTAGAAGCACAGATACGCAGTATTTT.

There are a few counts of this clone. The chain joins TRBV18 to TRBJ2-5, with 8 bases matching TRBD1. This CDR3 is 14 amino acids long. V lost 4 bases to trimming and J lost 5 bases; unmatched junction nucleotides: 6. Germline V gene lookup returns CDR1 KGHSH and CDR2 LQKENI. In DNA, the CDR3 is TGTGCCAGCTCACACGGACAGGGAGATGAGACCCAGTACTTC. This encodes CASSHGQGDETQYF.

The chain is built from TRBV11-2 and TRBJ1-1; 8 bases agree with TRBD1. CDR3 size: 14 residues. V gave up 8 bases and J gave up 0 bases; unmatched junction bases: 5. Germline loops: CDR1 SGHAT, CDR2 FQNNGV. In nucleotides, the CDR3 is TGTGCCAGCTCAGGGGGCATGGTGAACACTGAAGCTTTCTTT. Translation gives CASSGGMVNTEAFF. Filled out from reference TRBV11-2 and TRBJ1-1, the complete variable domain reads EAGVAQSPRYKIIEKRQSVAFWCNPISGHATLYWYQQILGQGPKLLIQFQNNGVVDDSQLPKDRFSAERLKGVDSTLKIQPAKLEDSAVYLCASSGGMVNTEAFFGQGTRLTVV.

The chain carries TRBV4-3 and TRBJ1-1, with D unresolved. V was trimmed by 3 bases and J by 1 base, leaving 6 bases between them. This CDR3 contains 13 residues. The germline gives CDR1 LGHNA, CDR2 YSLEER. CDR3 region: CASSQGPNTEAFF. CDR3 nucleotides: TGCGCCAGCAGCCAGGGCCCGAACACTGAAGCTTTCTTT.

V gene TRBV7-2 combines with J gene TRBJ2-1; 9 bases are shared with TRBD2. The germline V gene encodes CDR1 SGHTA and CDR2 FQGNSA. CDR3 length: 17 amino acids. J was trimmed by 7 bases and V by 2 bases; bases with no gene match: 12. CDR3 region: CASSLHPGGRAGNEQFF. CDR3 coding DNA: TGTGCCAGCAGCTTACACCCCGGCGGGAGGGCCGGGAATGAGCAGTTCTTC.

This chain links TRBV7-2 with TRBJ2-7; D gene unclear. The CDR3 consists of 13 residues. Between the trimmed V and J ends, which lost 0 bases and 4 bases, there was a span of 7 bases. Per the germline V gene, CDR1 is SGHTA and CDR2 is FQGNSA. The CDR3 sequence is CASSLAELYEQYF. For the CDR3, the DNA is TGTGCCAGCAGCTTAGCGGAGCTTTACGAGCAGTACTTC.

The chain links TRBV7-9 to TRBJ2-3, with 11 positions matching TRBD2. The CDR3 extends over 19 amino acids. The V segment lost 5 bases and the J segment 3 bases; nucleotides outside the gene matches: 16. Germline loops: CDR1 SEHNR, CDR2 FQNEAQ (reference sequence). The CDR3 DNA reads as TGTGCCAGCAGCAAGTATCCTAGCGGGGGGTCAGGGAGGACAGATACGCAGTATTTT. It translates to CASSKYPSGGSGRTDTQYF.

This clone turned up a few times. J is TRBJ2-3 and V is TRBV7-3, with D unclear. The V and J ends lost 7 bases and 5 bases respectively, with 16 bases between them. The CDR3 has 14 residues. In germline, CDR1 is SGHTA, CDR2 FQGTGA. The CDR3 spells CASIRGEVRDTQYF. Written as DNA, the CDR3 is TGTGCCAGCATTCGAGGAGAGGTTAGAGATACGCAGTATTTT.

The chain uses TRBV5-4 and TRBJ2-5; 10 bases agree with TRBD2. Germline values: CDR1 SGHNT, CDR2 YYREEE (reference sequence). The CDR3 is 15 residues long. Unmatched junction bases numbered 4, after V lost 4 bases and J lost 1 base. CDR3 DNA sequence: TGTGCCAGCAGCCCCGGGACTAGCGTCCAAGAGACCCAGTACTTC. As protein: CASSPGTSVQETQYF.

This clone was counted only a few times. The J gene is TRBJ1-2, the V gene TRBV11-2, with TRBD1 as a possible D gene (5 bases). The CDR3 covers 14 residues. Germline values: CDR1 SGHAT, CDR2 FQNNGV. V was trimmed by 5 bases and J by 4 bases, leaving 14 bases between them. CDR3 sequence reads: CASSTGGESYGYTF. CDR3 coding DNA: TGTGCCAGCAGCACGGGGGGGGAAAGCTATGGCTACACCTTC.

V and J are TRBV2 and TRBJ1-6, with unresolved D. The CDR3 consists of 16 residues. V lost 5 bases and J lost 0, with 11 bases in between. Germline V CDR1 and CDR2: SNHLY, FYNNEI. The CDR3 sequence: CASSLSGSSYNSPLHF. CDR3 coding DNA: TGTGCCAGCAGTCTGAGTGGGAGCTCCTATAATTCACCCCTCCACTTT.